This T cell receptor (beta chain) was sequenced during a study of molecular identifiers for immune sequencing clone quantification. The study's findings and limits: Spiked Jurkat TCR RNA equivalent to one cell was reportedly detectable in approximately 970,000 naive cells.

This clonotype came up many times. No antigen is known for it. TCR libraries were built in bulk with a published protocol and specific TCR primers. A single record per CDR3 protein comes from TCRdb applying MiXCR to the PCR reads. Found here are some 65,000 distinct CDR3 sequences, around 18% of them singletons; the top ten hold approximately 1.5%. Naive CD8 T cells were sorted as CD8+CD4-CCR7+CD45RA+. V was pared by 4 bases and J by 8 bases, with 10 bases of the junction left unmatched. The CDR3 spans 17 residues. The clonotype originates from a human donor in good health. Some libraries in this study had Jurkat cell RNA spiked in. The source material was naive CD8+ T cells from blood, with Jurkat cell RNA spiked in. Subset of the sample: FACS-sorted CD8+CD4-CCR7+CD45RA+ naive T cells. This sequence joins TRBV12-3 or TRBV12-4 and TRBJ2-1, with TRBD2 matching over 14 bases. This chain's CDR3 is CASSSPTSGRAFDEQFF. The CDR3 region has the DNA TGTGCCAGCAGTTCTCCGACTAGCGGGAGGGCCTTCGATGAGCAGTTCTTC.